Listed below are T cell receptor beta chains from one sample, sequenced in a study of control samples from healthy donors and cancer patients. The assay was immunoSEQ multiplex PCR, and TCRdb's table has in-frame clones only and misses some. The table lists about 51,000 clones, about 88% of them singletons. Sequencing was performed on PBMCs. Receptors were obtained from a man aged 50-60 years with head and neck cancer. Both conserved end residues are part of each CDR3. A D gene is named only where the DNA matches it firmly. For some rows the clone size is stated as once, few or many, or as a class when expanded; others skip it.

clone_size,v_call,d_call,j_call,cdr3_nt,cdr3_aa
NA,TRBV5-1,NA,TRBJ2-7,TGCGCCAGCAGCCTGGGACTCACCTACGAGCAGTACTTC,CASSLGLTYEQYF
NA,TRBV6-5,NA,TRBJ1-6,TGTGCCAGCAGTCCACGGCAGAGAACCAATTCACCCCTCCACTTT,CASSPRQRTNSPLHF
NA,TRBV4-1,NA,TRBJ2-7,TGCGCCAGCAGCCAAGTGAACTCCGAGCAGTACTTC,CASSQVNSEQYF
NA,TRBV4-3,NA,TRBJ2-2,TGCGCCAGCAGCCAAGATCTTGAAAGCCACACCCTCACCGGGGAGCTGTTTTTT,CASSQDLESHTLTGELFF
NA,TRBV30,NA,TRBJ2-7,TGTGCCTGGAGTGTAGCTTTGCACGCCAGCTCCTACGAGCAGTACTTC,CAWSVALHASSYEQYF
few,TRBV2,TRBD1,TRBJ2-2,TGTGCCAGCAGCCCGGGACAGGGAATGGACACCGGGGAGCTGTTTTTT,CASSPGQGMDTGELFF
NA,TRBV4-2,TRBD2,TRBJ2-7,TGTGCCAGCAGCCAAGGTGTGGGGACTAGCTCCTACGAGCAGTACTTC,CASSQGVGTSSYEQYF
NA,TRBV7-9,NA,TRBJ2-7,TGTGCCAGCAGCTCTGGAGTTGGGAACGAGCAGTACTTC,CASSSGVGNEQYF
NA,TRBV7-2,NA,TRBJ1-1,TGTGCCAGCAGTTCCGGGGCGGTAAGGAACACTGAAGCTTTCTTT,CASSSGAVRNTEAFF
NA,TRBV28,TRBD1,TRBJ2-4,TGTGCCAGCAGTTCTACAGGGGTTTTGCTATCAGCCAAAAACATTCAGTACTTC,CASSSTGVLLSAKNIQYF
NA,TRBV11-2,NA,TRBJ1-1,TGTGCCAGCAGGCAGTACGGGAACACTGAAGCTTTCTTT,CASRQYGNTEAFF
NA,TRBV28,TRBD2,TRBJ2-1,TGTGCCAGCAGTGCGAGCGGGATGGGGTTCTTC,CASSASGMGFF
NA,TRBV9,NA,TRBJ2-1,TGTGCCAGCAGCGTTCGAGACCACTCCTACAATGAGCAGTTCTTC,CASSVRDHSYNEQFF
NA,TRBV2,NA,TRBJ1-4,TGTGCCAGCAGTGAAGCAGGCTGGTCGTACAGGGTGACTAATGAAAAACTGTTTTTT,CASSEAGWSYRVTNEKLFF
NA,TRBV2,NA,TRBJ1-5,TGTGCCAGCAGGCCGGACAACGATAGCAATCAGCCCCAGCATTTT,CASRPDNDSNQPQHF
NA,TRBV10-1,TRBD1,TRBJ2-3,TGCGCCAGCAGTGGATACAGGGGAACAGATACGCAGTATTTT,CASSGYRGTDTQYF
NA,TRBV28,NA,TRBJ1-3,TGTGCCAGCAGTTTCCAAGGGTCGGGATCCGGAAACACCATATATTTT,CASSFQGSGSGNTIYF
NA,TRBV12-5,TRBD2,TRBJ2-7,TGTGCTAGTGGCGCACCGGGACTAGCGCACTACGAGCAGTACTTC,CASGAPGLAHYEQYF
NA,TRBV20-1,NA,TRBJ2-2,TGCAGTGCTAGTGGGCTACATATGAACACCGGGGAGCTGTTTTTT,CSASGLHMNTGELFF
NA,TRBV2,TRBD2,TRBJ2-2,TGTGCCAGCAGGGGACTAGCGGGAGGCACCGGGGAGCTGTTTTTT,CASRGLAGGTGELFF
once,TRBV18,TRBD2,TRBJ2-3,TGTGCCAGCTCTCCAAGCGGGGGCCCCACAGATACGCAGTATTTT,CASSPSGGPTDTQYF
NA,TRBV28,TRBD2,TRBJ2-5,TGTGCCAGCAGTATGACTAGCGGGGGGCGCCAAGAGACCCAGTACTTC,CASSMTSGGRQETQYF